This TCR beta chain was identified during a study of blood T cell repertoires in COVID-19. Across the whole study: Nucleic acid was either cDNA or gDNA, and it came from T cells, B-cell-depleted T cells, or PBMCs.

Authors' methods: Nucleated cell number was recorded as an estimate derived from reference gene primer amplification. Method: immunoSEQ multiplex PCR; TCRdb's copy keeps in-frame clones and lacks some. The V and J calls and clone size were taken over from that table, and D and trimming were inferred from the DNA. The sample records 250,000 to 350,000 clones, 80% to 90% being singletons. The CDR3 sequence is 15 residues long. Looked up from germline, CDR1 is MNHEY and CDR2 is SMNVEV (reference sequence). V lost 0 bases and J lost 3; bases outside the gene matches: 5. The sample taken for sequencing was PBMCs or T cells enriched from blood (not recorded which). This sequence joins TRBV27 and TRBJ2-7, with 7 positions matching TRBD2. The origin of this receptor is a woman aged 18-29 years who had recovered from COVID-19. The CDR3 sequence: CASSLSGTTDYEQYF. Written as DNA, the CDR3 is TGTGCCAGCAGTTTATCGGGGACTACTGACTACGAGCAGTACTTC.